One and the same sample provided the 7 T cell receptor beta chains below, sequenced in a study of beta chain features in type 1 diabetes. Study results and limitations: Moderate yet significant TCRB CDR3 shortening was seen in Type 1 diabetes patients in all four CD4+ subsets.

Their specific antigens are unknown. The entirety of the isolated RNA underwent reverse transcription, so expressed TCRB transcripts were sequenced. Here immunoSEQ multiplex PCR was the method, and the copy in TCRdb shows in-frame clones only, minus some. Altogether more than 250,000 clones are present, around 21% being singletons, with the ten largest covering 0.028%. Sequencing used naive CD4+ T cells from blood. Receptor source: a woman aged 40-49 years with type 1 diabetes.

This chain uses TRBV18 with TRBJ2-5, with D possibly TRBD1 on 6 matching bases. This CDR3 spans 13 amino acids. V was pared by 2 bases and J by 5 bases, with 9 bases between. Germline values: CDR1 KGHSH, CDR2 LQKENI. CDR3 coding DNA: TGTGCCAGCTCACCAACAGGGTCGGAGACCCAGTACTTC. It codes for CASSPTGSETQYF.

The chain couples TRBV7-2 to TRBJ2-1; 7 bases fit TRBD2. The V segment lost 5 bases and the J segment 4 bases; nucleotides outside the gene matches: 11. Germline V gene data show CDR1 as SGHTA and CDR2 as FQGNSA. The CDR3 sequence is 16 residues long. This CDR3 reads CASSRSLAEQYNEQFF. CDR3 bases: TGTGCCAGCAGCCGCAGCCTAGCGGAGCAATACAATGAGCAGTTCTTC.

The V call is TRBV27, the J call TRBJ2-5; 10 bases agree with TRBD2. Germline CDR1 and CDR2: MNHEY and SMNVEV (reference sequence). With 4 bases clipped from V and 3 bases from J, the junction kept 5 bases outside the gene matches. There are 15 residues in the CDR3. The CDR3 DNA sequence: TGTGCCAGCAGTTCCCTAGCGGGGGCCGAAGAGACCCAGTACTTC. It yields the protein CASSSLAGAEETQYF.

This clone was recorded a few times. The V call is TRBV6-6, the J call TRBJ2-2; 7 bases are a match to TRBD1. CDR1 and CDR2 (germline): MNHNY, SVGAGI (reference sequence). The CDR3 loop spans 16 amino acids. V gave up 7 bases and J gave up 1 base; unmatched junction bases: 9. The CDR3 protein is CASIMGQRMNTGELFF. DNA for the CDR3: TGTGCCAGCATCATGGGACAGCGAATGAACACCGGGGAGCTGTTTTTT.

The CDR3 region is CASSPDRAGNTIYF. The CDR3 DNA sequence: TGCGCCAGCAGCCCTGACAGGGCAGGAAACACCATATATTTT. The chain joins TRBV5-1 to TRBJ1-3; 7 nucleotides align to TRBD1. This CDR3 is 14 amino acids long. Germline CDR1 reads SGHRS; CDR2 reads YFSETQ. The V and J ends lost 4 bases and 4 bases, in that order; junction bases with no gene match: 5.

This clone was observed a few times. The chain couples TRBV6-1 to TRBJ2-5; maybe TRBD2 (5 bases). There are 15 residues in the CDR3. Germline V CDR1 and CDR2: MNHNS, SASEGT. Deletions cut 5 bases from V and 3 bases from J, with 16 bases between. The CDR3, as DNA: TGTGCCAGCAGTCGGGGTGGATCGGTCAAAGAGACCCAGTACTTC. This encodes CASSRGGSVKETQYF.

J is TRBJ2-7 and V is TRBV14; 7 nucleotides align to TRBD1. Germline lookup yields CDR1 SGHDN and CDR2 FVKESK. V dropped 4 bases and J dropped 0; count of bases not matched to a gene: 3. The CDR3 is made up of 14 amino acids. CDR3 residues: CASSPRDSSYEQYF. The CDR3 bases are TGTGCCAGCAGCCCCCGGGACAGCTCCTACGAGCAGTACTTC.